The T cell receptor (beta chain) under discussion was sequenced for a study of shared clonotypes between healthy human individuals. Study-wide background: Serving as donors were two women and three men, whose ages spanned 18 to 49.

This clone was found once. Profiling relied on immunoSEQ multiplex PCR, and the TCRdb table lists in-frame clones only, not all of them. The data contain about 2,200,000 clones, 85% to 95% of them singletons. Positively selected for CCR7, the CD45RO-negative cells used as naive CD8 cells excluded terminally differentiated effector memory CD45RA+ cells. CDR1 and CDR2 (germline): LNHDA, SQIVND (reference sequence). The V gene end was trimmed by 4 bases and the J gene end by 9 bases; junction bases not matched to a gene: 8. The CDR3 covers 13 residues. The specimen sequenced was naive CD8+ T cells from PBMCs. The V and J genes are TRBV19 and TRBJ2-5; TRBD2 agrees at 7 bases. The clonotype was recovered from a man between 18 and 29 years old in good health. Some clones in this sample may be carry-over from other donors' samples. This CDR3 is CASSNPGLKAQYF. In DNA form, the CDR3 reads TGTGCCAGTAGTAACCCGGGACTAAAGGCCCAGTACTTC.